The 9 T cell receptor beta chains listed next were all sequenced from one sample in a study of breast tumors, draining lymph nodes, adjacent tissues. TCRdb recomputed calls from the multiplex PCR reads with MiXCR, one row per CDR3 protein. The table has over 150,000 distinct CDR3 sequences, approximately 33% seen once. Axillary draining lymph nodes of breast cancer patients supplied the node samples. Sequences were obtained from axillary lymph node tissue. These TCRs come from a female donor with breast cancer. Some clones in this sample may be carry-over from other donors' samples.

This clonotype was found many times. This chain uses TRBV10-2 with TRBJ2-6; D is tentatively TRBD1 or TRBD2 (5 bases each). The CDR3 extends over 15 amino acids. The germline gives CDR1 WSHSY, CDR2 SAAADI. Trimming took 8 bases from V and 2 from J, leaving 13 bases between them. CDR3 region: CASRPWDAGANVLTF. DNA of the CDR3: TGCGCCAGCCGTCCATGGGACGCTGGGGCCAACGTCCTGACTTTC.

The chain is built from TRBV5-1 and TRBJ2-1, with TRBD1 matching over 12 bases. Trimming at V came to 4 bases and at J to 12 bases, leaving 8 bases not matched to a gene. This CDR3 spans 14 amino acids. Germline V gene data show CDR1 as SGHRS and CDR2 as YFSETQ. The CDR3 protein is CASSRDRGPDTQFF. CDR3 DNA sequence: TGCGCCAGCAGCAGGGACAGGGGGCCAGATACGCAGTTCTTC.

This clonotype was detected many times. V gene TRBV6-5 combines with J gene TRBJ2-5; D gene unclear. This CDR3 has 13 amino acids. CDR1 and CDR2 from the germline V gene are MNHEY and SVGAGI. The ends were cut back, 5 bases at V and 1 base at J, with 8 bases in the middle. The CDR3 loop reads CASSPMIQETQYF. Written as DNA, the CDR3 is TGTGCCAGCAGTCCCATGATCCAAGAGACCCAGTACTTC.

A word on this clonotype: Given a much more abundant clone one base away, this may be a read error. V and J are TRBV28 and TRBJ1-2; possible D gene TRBD1, 6 bases. CDR1 and CDR2 (germline): MDHEN, SYDVKM. The CDR3 is 12 amino acids. This chain's CDR3 is CASSPGAYGYAF. Written as DNA, the CDR3 is TGTGCCAGCAGCCCAGGGGCCTATGGCTACGCCTTC.

This clonotype was counted at least ten times. This sequence joins TRBV7-9 and TRBJ1-2, with 12 positions matching TRBD1. Trimming cost V 1 base and J 7 bases; bases outside gene matches: 4. The CDR3 has 15 residues. Per the germline V gene, CDR1 is SEHNR and CDR2 is FQNEAQ (reference sequence). The CDR3 DNA follows: TGTGCCAGCAGCTTAGTCGGGACAGGGGGCTTTGGCTACACCTTC. Amino acids: CASSLVGTGGFGYTF. Full variable domain (outside the CDR3, taken from reference TRBV7-9 and TRBJ1-2): DTGVSQNPRHKITKRGQNVTFRCDPISEHNRLYWYRQTLGQGPEFLTYFQNEAQLEKSRLLSDRFSAERPKGSFSTLEIQRTEQGDSAMYLCASSLVGTGGFGYTFGSGTRLTVV.

This clonotype was observed many times. The rearrangement links TRBV5-1 to TRBJ2-1, with 7 bases that match TRBD2. The V and J ends lost 4 bases and 5 bases, in that order; junction bases with no gene match: 15. Looked up from germline, CDR1 is SGHRS and CDR2 is YFSETQ. The CDR3 contains 17 residues. The CDR3 here is CASSGLTGHRGDNEQFF. The CDR3 coding sequence is TGCGCCAGCAGCGGTCTGACGGGGCATCGGGGGGACAATGAGCAGTTCTTC.

There are many counts of this clonotype. CDR3 DNA: TGTGCCAGCAGCCAAGGACTAGGGGGAGATACGCAGTATTTT. Its translation is CASSQGLGGDTQYF. The chain joins TRBV3-1 to TRBJ2-3; D may match TRBD1 or TRBD2 (6 bases each). V lost 1 base to trimming and J lost 5 bases, with 10 bases between them. Germline lookup yields CDR1 LGHDT and CDR2 YNNKEL (reference sequence). The CDR3 runs 14 residues.

This clonotype was seen ten or more times. This chain connects TRBV19 to TRBJ2-1; 11 nucleotides match TRBD2. The V and J ends lost 4 bases and 9 bases, in that order; junction bases with no gene match: 11. CDR3 length: 16 amino acids. Germline CDR1 LNHDA, CDR2 SQIVND (reference sequence). The CDR3, as DNA: TGTGCCAGTAGTACTGGGACTAGCGGACGTACGGGTGAGCAGTTCTTC. This encodes CASSTGTSGRTGEQFF.

The chain is built from TRBV5-4 and TRBJ2-1; TRBD2 is a possible D gene (6 bases). The CDR3 loop spans 14 amino acids. Germline-derived CDR1 and CDR2 are SGHNT and YYREEE (reference sequence). The ends were cut back, 4 bases at V and 5 bases at J, with 13 bases in the middle. The CDR3 sequence is CASSPGTWNNEQFF. DNA for the CDR3: TGTGCCAGCAGCCCCGGGACTTGGAACAATGAGCAGTTCTTC.